The text below deals with one T cell receptor beta chain. Its antigen is undetermined. The sample comes from a study of graft-versus-host responses after intestinal transplantation. Study information: As for transplant type, recipients had multivisceral, liver-intestinal, or isolated intestinal grafts. Uniformly, recipients were administered anti-thymocyte globulin induction with subsequent tacrolimus and steroids for two to three years. General observations from the study: Early post-transplant HvG declines were associated with peak circulating GvH clone levels. Allografts of patients with graft-donor T cell macrochimerism showed high graft-versus-host to host-versus-graft clone ratios.

Per the germline V gene, CDR1 is SGHNT and CDR2 is YYREEE (reference sequence). The V gene end was trimmed by 3 bases and the J gene end by 7 bases; junction bases not matched to a gene: 4. The length of the CDR3 is 13 residues. Libraries were prepared by immunoSEQ multiplex PCR; TCRdb keeps only in-frame clonotypes and omits some of them. This sample yields approximately 130,000 clones, of which roughly 92% are seen a single time; over 0.15% belongs to the top ten. This rearrangement joins TRBV5-4 to TRBJ1-1, with 9 bases that match TRBD1. The sample was unstimulated CD4+ T cells sorted from spleen or lymph node cells, taken before intestinal transplant. The receptor comes from a human donor who received an intestinal transplant. CDR3 region: CASSSTGGFEAFF. DNA of the CDR3: TGTGCCAGCAGCTCTACAGGGGGCTTTGAAGCTTTCTTT. The variable domain in full, completed from reference TRBV5-4 and TRBJ1-1, reads ETGVTQSPTHLIKTRGQQVTLRCSSQSGHNTVSWYQQALGQGPQFIFQYYREEENGRGNFPPRFSGLQFPNYSSELNVNALELDDSALYLCASSSTGGFEAFFGQGTRLTVV.